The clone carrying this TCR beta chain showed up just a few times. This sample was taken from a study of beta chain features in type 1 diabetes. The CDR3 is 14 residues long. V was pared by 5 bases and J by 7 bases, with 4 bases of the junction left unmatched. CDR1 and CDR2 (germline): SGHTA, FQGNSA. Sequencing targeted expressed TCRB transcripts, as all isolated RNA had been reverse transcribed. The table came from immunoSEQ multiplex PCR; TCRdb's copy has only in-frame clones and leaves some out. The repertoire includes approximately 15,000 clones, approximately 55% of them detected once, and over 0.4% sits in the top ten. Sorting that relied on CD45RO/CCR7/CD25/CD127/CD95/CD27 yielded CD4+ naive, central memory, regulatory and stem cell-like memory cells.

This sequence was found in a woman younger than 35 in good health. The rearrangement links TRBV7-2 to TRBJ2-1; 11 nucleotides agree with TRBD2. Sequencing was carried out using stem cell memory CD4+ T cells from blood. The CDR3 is CASSPRTSGNEQFF. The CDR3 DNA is TGTGCCAGCAGCCCTCGGACTAGCGGGAATGAGCAGTTCTTC.